The entry below describes one TCR beta chain. The antigen is unknown. The entry originates in a study of blood T cells in healthy people across ages. The use of a sample-barcoded 5' primer and a J-beta primer mix characterized a second PCR of roughly 6 to 11 cycles. Each of the cDNA molecules was tagged by a template-switch adaptor with 12 random nucleotides. Using its own MiXCR run on the 5' RACE reads, TCRdb lists one record per CDR3 protein. Of 1.2 million to 1.5 million distinct CDR3 sequences in the sample, 42% are singletons; the top ten hold 7.9%. The CDR3 runs to 13 residues. V lost 3 bases, J lost 5 bases, and 13 bases lay in between. Per germline, CDR1 DFQATT and CDR2 SNEGSKA (reference sequence). Findings of the study overall: Across the age range, TCR beta diversity per million T cells fell in a roughly linear way.

The origin of this receptor is a young woman in good health. Sequenced input: blood. The chain combines TRBV20-1 with TRBJ1-1; D remains unclear. DNA of the CDR3: TGCAGTGCTAGGGAGGTGGGTAAAACTGAAGCTTTCTTT. As protein: CSAREVGKTEAFF.